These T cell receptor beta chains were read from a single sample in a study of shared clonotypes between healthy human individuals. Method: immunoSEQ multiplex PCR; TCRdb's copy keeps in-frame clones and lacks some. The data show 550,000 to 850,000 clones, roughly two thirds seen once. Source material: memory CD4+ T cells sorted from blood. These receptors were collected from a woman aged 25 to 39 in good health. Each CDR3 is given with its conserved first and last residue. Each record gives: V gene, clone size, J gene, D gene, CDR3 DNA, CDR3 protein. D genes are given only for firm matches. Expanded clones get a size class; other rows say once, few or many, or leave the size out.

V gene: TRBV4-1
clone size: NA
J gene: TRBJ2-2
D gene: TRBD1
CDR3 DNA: TGCGCCAGCAGCCAATACGGACAGGCCGGATTGACGGGGGAGCTGTTTTTT
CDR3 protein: CASSQYGQAGLTGELFF

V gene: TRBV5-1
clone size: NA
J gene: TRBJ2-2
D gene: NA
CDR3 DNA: TGCGCCAGCAGCCCTAACGGAGGGGTAACCGGGGAGCTGTTTTTT
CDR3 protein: CASSPNGGVTGELFF

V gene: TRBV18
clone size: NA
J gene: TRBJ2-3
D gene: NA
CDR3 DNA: TGTGCCAGCTCACCAAGGCCTACAGATACGCAGTATTTT
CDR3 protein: CASSPRPTDTQYF

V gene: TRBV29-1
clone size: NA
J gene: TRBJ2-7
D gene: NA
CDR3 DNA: TGCAGCGTTGATTTCTACGAGCAGTACTTC
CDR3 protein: CSVDFYEQYF

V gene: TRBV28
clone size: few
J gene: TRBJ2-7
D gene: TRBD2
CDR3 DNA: TGTGCCAGCAGACCGACTAGCGGGGGAACCTACGAGCAGTACTTC
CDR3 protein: CASRPTSGGTYEQYF

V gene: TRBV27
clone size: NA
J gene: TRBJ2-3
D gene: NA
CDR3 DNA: TGTGCCAGCAGCCCCGGACAGGGAGGGGGCACAGATACGCAGTATTTT
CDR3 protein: CASSPGQGGGTDTQYF

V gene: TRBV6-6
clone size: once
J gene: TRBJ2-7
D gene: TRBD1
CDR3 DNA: TGTGCCAGCACCTCCGGACAGGGTGCGACCTACGAGCAGTACTTC
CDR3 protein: CASTSGQGATYEQYF

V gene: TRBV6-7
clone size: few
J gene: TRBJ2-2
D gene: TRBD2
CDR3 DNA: TGTGCCAGCAGTCCGCCGGAGCGGGAGGGGCTCTTCGCCGGGGAGCTGTTTTTT
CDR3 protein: CASSPPEREGLFAGELFF

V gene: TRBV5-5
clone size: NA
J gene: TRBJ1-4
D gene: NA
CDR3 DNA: TGTGCCAGCAGACAAAGGGGGGCGAGAGATGAAAAACTGTTTTTT
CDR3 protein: CASRQRGARDEKLFF

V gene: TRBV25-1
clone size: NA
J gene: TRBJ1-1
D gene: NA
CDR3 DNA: TGTGCCAGCCAAAGTCGGGAGAACACTGAAGCTTTCTTT
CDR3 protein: CASQSRENTEAFF

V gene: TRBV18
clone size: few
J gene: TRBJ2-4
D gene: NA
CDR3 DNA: TGTGCCAGCTCACCAATGCCGGGTCGGGGCGCCAAAAACATTCAGTACTTC
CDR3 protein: CASSPMPGRGAKNIQYF

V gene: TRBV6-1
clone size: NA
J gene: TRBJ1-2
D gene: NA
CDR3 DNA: TGTGCCAGCAGCGCCGACGGAGTAGGGGTTTTTGGCTACACCTTC
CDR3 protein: CASSADGVGVFGYTF

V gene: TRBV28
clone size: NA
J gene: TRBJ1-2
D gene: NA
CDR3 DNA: TGTGCCAGCAGTTTAGACCAGACAGGCGGAGGCTACACCTTC
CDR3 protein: CASSLDQTGGGYTF

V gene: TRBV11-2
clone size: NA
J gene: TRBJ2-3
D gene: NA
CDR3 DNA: TGTGCCAGCAGCTCTCAGGGGTTAGGGGCAGATACGCAGTATTTT
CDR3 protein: CASSSQGLGADTQYF